One sample yielded the 2 T cell receptor beta chains listed below, sequenced in a study of blood T cell repertoires in COVID-19. Repertoires were generated with immunoSEQ multiplex PCR, while TCRdb's copy carries only in-frame clones and drops some. Found here are about 320,000 clones, around 90% of them singletons; the top ten hold approximately 5%. Sequencing was performed on PBMCs or T cells enriched from blood (not recorded which). Receptor source: a woman in her twenties or thirties who had recovered from COVID-19.

This clone occurred once. This chain links TRBV5-1 with TRBJ2-3; possible D gene TRBD2, 6 bases. The CDR3 runs to 14 residues. Per germline, CDR1 SGHRS and CDR2 YFSETQ. The V end lost 0 bases, the J end lost 3 bases, and 8 bases lay between the germline ends. For the CDR3, the DNA is TGCGCCAGCAGCTTGGGACTAGAGACAGATACGCAGTATTTT. This codes for CASSLGLETDTQYF.

V usage is TRBV2 and J usage is TRBJ1-5; TRBD1 matches 8 bases. The germline gives CDR1 SNHLY, CDR2 FYNNEI. This CDR3 contains 16 residues. The junction had 8 bases not matched to a gene; V was cut back by 2 bases and J by 5 bases. CDR3 sequence: CASSERGQGAYQPQHF. CDR3 coding DNA: TGTGCCAGCAGTGAAAGGGGGCAGGGGGCTTATCAGCCCCAGCATTTT.